The TCR beta chain under discussion was sequenced for a study of spatial heterogeneity in lung cancer. Turning to the study itself: Patients with untreated early-stage non-small cell lung cancer, numbering 72, were the donors.

The CDR3 is 16 amino acids. Trimming left V 0 bases short and J 0 bases short, with 12 bases between. Germline values: CDR1 DFQATT, CDR2 SNEGSKA (reference sequence). The time point here: blood at routine non-recurrence follow-up after resection. Material for sequencing was whole RNA from tumor, nontumor lung or frozen PBMC, left unsorted. TCRdb independently ran MiXCR on the 5' RACE reads; one entry per CDR3 protein. The sample shows roughly 120,000 distinct CDR3 sequences, 10% to 14% of them seen only once. V usage is TRBV20-1 and J usage is TRBJ1-3; D is perhaps TRBD1 (5 bases). The sequence derives from a female donor with early-stage non-small cell lung cancer. Here the sequenced sample was PBMCs, taken at follow-up. CDR3: CSARDLYGGSGNTIYF. CDR3 nucleotide sequence: TGCAGTGCTAGAGATCTTTATGGGGGCTCTGGAAACACCATATATTTT.